The 14 T cell receptor beta chains given below trace back to one sample, sequenced in a study of STAT5B mutations in CD4+ large granular lymphocyte leukemia. TCRdb's copy holds only in-frame clones and misses some; the assay was immunoSEQ multiplex PCR. The table shows approximately 31,000 clones, with 70% to 85% occurring only once. Sequenced: CD4+ T cells from blood buffy coats. The receptors here all came from a human donor in good health.

The V call is TRBV10-3, the J call TRBJ2-3, with D possibly TRBD2 on 6 matching bases. In germline, CDR1 is ENHRY, CDR2 SYGVKD. V lost 7 bases and J lost 2, with 16 bases in between. CDR3 length: 15 residues. CDR3 coding DNA: TGTGCCATCACTCGGGGGAACCAGATCACAGATACGCAGTATTTT. Residues: CAITRGNQITDTQYF.

The V gene is TRBV6-5, the J gene TRBJ1-2; tentative D call: TRBD1 (6 bases). V was shortened by 4 bases and J by 2 bases, with 11 bases between the two germline ends. The CDR3 is 14 amino acids. Germline V CDR1 and CDR2: MNHEY, SVGAGI. CDR3 in amino acids: CASSSGHLNYGYTF. The CDR3 DNA reads as TGTGCCAGCAGTTCGGGACACCTGAACTATGGCTACACCTTC.

The genes are TRBV7-2 and TRBJ1-3, with D unclear. The germline V and J ends were trimmed by 2 bases and 3 bases, with 2 bases remaining between them. The CDR3 is 12 residues long. CDR1 is SGHTA and CDR2 is FQGNSA in the germline V gene. The CDR3 sequence is CASSLLGNTIYF. In DNA form, the CDR3 reads TGTGCCAGCAGCTTACTTGGAAACACCATATATTTT. Variable domain in full (rest from reference TRBV7-2 and TRBJ1-3): GAGVSQSPSNKVTEKGKDVELRCDPISGHTALYWYRQSLGQGLEFLIYFQGNSAPDKSGLPSDRFSAERTGGSVSTLTIQRTQQEDSAVYLCASSLLGNTIYFGEGSWLTVV.

The gene calls are TRBV7-8 and TRBJ2-5, with TRBD1 identical over 8 bases. In germline, CDR1 is SGHVS, CDR2 FQNEAQ. CDR3 size: 16 residues. Trimming at V came to 4 bases and at J to 3 bases, leaving 10 bases not matched to a gene. DNA of the CDR3: TGTGCCAGCAGCTCCCCCCGACAGGGGAGCGAAGAGACCCAGTACTTC. It codes for CASSSPRQGSEETQYF.

This clone has a single count. The CDR3 sequence is CAISESSTGWESPLHF. CDR3 sequence (DNA): TGTGCCATCAGTGAGTCCTCAACAGGGTGGGAATCACCCCTCCACTTT. This chain connects TRBV10-3 to TRBJ1-6; D perhaps matches TRBD1 (6 bases). CDR1 is ENHRY and CDR2 is SYGVKD in the germline V gene. The CDR3 is made up of 16 amino acids. The V end lost 0 bases, the J end lost 10 bases, and 16 bases lay between the germline ends.

This clone has a single count. The rearrangement uses TRBV25-1 and TRBJ1-6; the D is unclear. V was pared by 4 bases and J by 6 bases, with 4 bases between. Germline-derived CDR1 and CDR2 are MGHDK and SYGVNS. This CDR3 region has 12 residues. The CDR3 coding sequence is TGTGCCAGCAGTGGACCTAATTCACCCCTCCACTTT. Its protein is CASSGPNSPLHF.

The chain links TRBV2 to TRBJ1-3, with D possibly matching TRBD1 (5 bases). The CDR3 covers 14 residues. Germline lookup yields CDR1 SNHLY and CDR2 FYNNEI. Trimming stripped 6 bases from V and 0 bases from J, with 9 bases between. The CDR3 DNA reads TGTGCCAGCAGGACAGCCTTCTCTGGAAACACCATATATTTT. It translates to CASRTAFSGNTIYF.

The chain joins TRBV4-3 to TRBJ2-5; 8 bases are a match to TRBD2. Trimming at V came to 1 base and at J to 5 bases, leaving 6 bases not matched to a gene. Germline V gene sequence: CDR1 LGHNA, CDR2 YSLEER. The CDR3 has 15 amino acids. CDR3 residues: CASSQGLSGIETQYF. CDR3 DNA: TGCGCCAGCAGCCAAGGGCTTAGCGGGATCGAGACCCAGTACTTC.

The chain uses TRBV6-1 and TRBJ1-2, with D unresolved. The CDR3 consists of 12 residues. CDR1 and CDR2 from the germline V gene are MNHNS and SASEGT. V gave up 10 bases and J gave up 3 bases, with 12 bases separating them. The DNA for the CDR3 is TGTGCCACCCCCCAGGACTACTATGGCTACACCTTC. This gives the protein CATPQDYYGYTF.

This sequence joins TRBV6-1 and TRBJ1-1, with a tentative D call TRBD1 (5 bases). Germline V gives CDR1 MNHNS, CDR2 SASEGT. Between the trimmed V and J ends, which lost 6 bases and 4 bases, there was a span of 18 bases. The CDR3 sequence is 15 residues long. CDR3 loop: CASSLHAQGLTEAFF. CDR3 in DNA: TGTGCCAGCAGCCTCCACGCCCAGGGTCTCACTGAAGCTTTCTTT.

The chain is built from TRBV7-2 and TRBJ1-1; the D is unclear. The CDR3 has 13 residues. The V gene's germline CDR1 is SGHTA and CDR2 FQGNSA. Trimming stripped 2 bases from V and 5 bases from J, with 9 bases between. The CDR3 loop reads CASSLSPPTEAFF. The CDR3 DNA is TGTGCCAGCAGCTTAAGCCCTCCGACTGAAGCTTTCTTT. The variable domain in full, with the rest retrieved from reference TRBV7-2 and TRBJ1-1, is GAGVSQSPSNKVTEKGKDVELRCDPISGHTALYWYRQSLGQGLEFLIYFQGNSAPDKSGLPSDRFSAERTGGSVSTLTIQRTQQEDSAVYLCASSLSPPTEAFFGQGTRLTVV.

This clone showed up just a few times. The chain uses TRBV5-8 and TRBJ1-4, with a possible D match to TRBD1 (5 bases). Per germline, CDR1 SGHTS and CDR2 YDEGEE. Trimming took off 4 bases at V and 5 bases at J, with 12 bases between the two ends. The CDR3 totals 14 residues. The CDR3 region is CASSRRDGNEKLFF. CDR3 coding DNA: TGTGCCAGCAGCCGCCGGGACGGCAATGAAAAACTGTTTTTT.

J is TRBJ2-7 and V is TRBV7-6, with TRBD2 matching over 13 bases. The CDR3 contains 16 residues. After removal of 5 bases from V and 7 bases from J, the junction contained 11 bases not matched to a gene. Germline V CDR1 and CDR2: SGHVS, FNYEAQ. The CDR3 nucleotides read TGTGCCAGCAGCCCCCTACTAGCGGGGGGGGGAGGGGAGCAGTACTTC. Translation gives CASSPLLAGGGGEQYF.

The chain recombines TRBV7-6 with TRBJ2-7; D tentatively fits TRBD1 or TRBD2 (7 bases each). Germline CDR1 and CDR2: SGHVS and FNYEAQ. V shed 2 bases and J shed 4 bases, with 12 bases lying between them. CDR3 length: 14 amino acids. The CDR3 protein is CASSLSRGGYEQYF. The CDR3 DNA reads TGTGCCAGCAGCTTATCCAGGGGGGGTTACGAGCAGTACTTC.